Shown below are 27 T cell receptor beta chains from a single sample sequenced in a study of blood T cells in healthy people across ages. A J-beta primer mix and a sample-barcoded 5' primer were used in a second PCR of roughly 6 to 11 cycles. TCRdb re-called the 5' RACE reads through MiXCR, storing one row per CDR3 protein. The profile covers hundreds of thousands of distinct CDR3 sequences, with approximately 30% appearing a single time and 15% to 19% taken by the ten largest. What was sequenced was blood. The source of these receptors is an elderly woman in good health.

This clonotype has a count of ten or more. The J gene is TRBJ2-3, the V gene TRBV5-6, with unresolved D. The CDR3 loop spans 14 amino acids. The V and J ends lost 0 bases and 4 bases respectively, with 9 bases between them. Germline V gene data show CDR1 as SGHDT and CDR2 as YYEEEE. The CDR3, as DNA: TGTGCCAGCAGCTTGGTTAAAGTTTCAGATACGCAGTATTTT. It yields the protein CASSLVKVSDTQYF.

With respect to this clonotype: An end of the junction does not agree with germline; a read error may underlie this. The V and J genes are TRBV24-1 and TRBJ2-1, with 8 bases fitting TRBD2. Germline V gene lookup returns CDR1 KGHDR and CDR2 SFDVKD. CDR3 length: 16 residues. The CDR3 DNA is TGTGCCACCAGTGAAACGGGACTAGATCGCTACAATGCGCAGTTCTTC. It codes for CATSETGLDRYNAQFF.

As DNA, the CDR3 is TGCAGTGCTAGTGTTCAGCGGGGTATTAATGAGCAGTTCTTC. Translation: CSASVQRGINEQFF. V usage is TRBV20-1 and J usage is TRBJ2-1; 7 bases agree with TRBD2. Germline V CDR1 and CDR2: DFQATT, SNEGSKA (reference sequence). The CDR3 is 14 residues long. The J segment lost 7 bases and the V segment lost 3 bases, leaving 9 bases of the junction unmatched.

A remark on this clonotype: A much larger clone differs from this one at a single base, so this may be a read error. The V and J genes are TRBV6-6 and TRBJ1-2, with D possibly being TRBD1 (6 bases). Germline CDR1 reads MNHNY; CDR2 reads SVGAGI (reference sequence). This CDR3 has 15 residues. CDR3 coding DNA: TGTGCCGGCAGCTTCCAACCGGGGGCGGACTATGGCTACACCTTC. Translated, it gives CAGSFQPGADYGYTF.

In this sample, this clonotype turned up a few times. A much larger clonotype is one base distant, so this may be a read error. V is TRBV15 and J is TRBJ2-1; TRBD2 matches at 13 bases. V dropped 0 bases and J dropped 13; count of bases not matched to a gene: 9. The CDR3 sequence is 16 residues long. Germline V gene data show CDR1 as LNHNV and CDR2 as YYDKDF (reference sequence). The CDR3 DNA reads as TGTGCCACCAGCAGAGAGCCGGGGACTAGCGGGGCTATACAGTTCTTC. Protein product: CATSREPGTSGAIQFF. The full variable domain, in which reference TRBV15 and TRBJ2-1 provide the parts outside the CDR3, is DAMVIQNPRYQVTQFGKPVTLSCSQTLNHNVMYWYQQKSSQAPKLLFHYYDKDFNNEADTPDNFQSRRPNTSFCFLDIRSPGLGDTAMYLCATSREPGTSGAIQFFGPGTRLTVL.

This clonotype was seen at least ten times. The chain combines TRBV20-1 with TRBJ2-5; 9 positions agree with TRBD1. The CDR3 is made up of 19 amino acids. The V gene's germline CDR1 is DFQATT and CDR2 SNEGSKA (reference sequence). V shed 1 base and J 2 bases; nucleotides not matched to a gene: 17. CDR3 sequence reads: CSARGGPRRTGGVQETQYF. The CDR3 nucleotides are TGCAGTGCTAGAGGGGGGCCCCGCCGTACAGGGGGCGTTCAAGAGACCCAGTACTTC.

About this clonotype itself: At one end the junction does not follow the germline gene, possibly because of a read error. This sequence joins TRBV7-9 and TRBJ2-4; 9 nucleotides align to TRBD2. The J call may not be correct, given that the DNA end is closer to TRBJ2-7. This CDR3 region has 15 residues. CDR1 and CDR2 from the germline V gene are SEHNR and FQNEAQ (reference sequence). CDR3 amino acids: CASGLFGGTSSEQYF. The DNA of the CDR3 is TGTGCCAGCGGCTTATTTGGCGGGACTAGCTCCGAGCAGTACTTC.

The V and J genes are TRBV27 and TRBJ1-1; 7 positions match TRBD1. The CDR3 totals 17 residues. V dropped 3 bases and J dropped 0; count of bases not matched to a gene: 10. Germline assignment: CDR1 MNHEY and CDR2 SMNVEV (reference sequence). CDR3 sequence reads: CASSFKGQNWVNTEAFF. DNA of the CDR3: TGTGCCAGCAGTTTCAAGGGACAGAATTGGGTGAACACTGAAGCTTTCTTT.

Concerning this clonotype itself: A read error may be the cause here, since a much bigger clone is one base away. The rearrangement joins TRBV20-1 to TRBJ2-1; the match to TRBD2 covers 13 bases. The CDR3 is made up of 16 amino acids. The V gene's germline CDR1 is DFQATT and CDR2 SNEGSKA (reference sequence). CDR3 coding DNA: TGCAGTGCTAGTAAACTAGCGGGGGGGCCTCGGAATGAGCAGCTCTTC. Protein product: CSASKLAGGPRNEQLF.

The V call is TRBV20-1, the J call TRBJ2-1; TRBD2 agrees at 7 bases. This CDR3 has 16 residues. Losses at the gene ends were 3 bases for V and 2 bases for J; bases not matched to a gene: 10. Germline loops: CDR1 DFQATT, CDR2 SNEGSKA (reference sequence). CDR3 coding DNA: TGCAGTGCTAGTCGCCATAGCGGGCTAACCTACAATGAGCAGTTCTTC. Encoded protein: CSASRHSGLTYNEQFF.

With respect to this clonotype: It may be a read error: a sequence one base away is much more abundant. The chain is built from TRBV27 and TRBJ2-3; tentative D call: TRBD2 (5 bases). The CDR3 consists of 14 residues. Trimming removed 6 bases at V and 0 bases at J, with 10 bases between. Per germline, CDR1 MNHEY and CDR2 SMNVEV (reference sequence). The CDR3 loop reads CASSGILSTDTQYF. The CDR3, as DNA: TGTGCCAGCAGCGGGATCCTTAGCACAGATACGCAGTATTTT.

This CDR3 reads CASAALFEAFF. CDR3 DNA: TGTGCCAGCGCCGCTCTCTTTGAAGCTTTCTTT. The chain recombines TRBV2 with TRBJ1-1; no firm D call. The CDR3 runs 11 residues. The germline gives CDR1 SNHLY, CDR2 FYNNEI. V was clipped by 8 bases and J by 7 bases, with 11 bases between them.

The table lists this clonotype with a count of one. The chain is built from TRBV7-9 and TRBJ2-7; D might be TRBD2 (5 bases). Germline V lookup: CDR1 SEHNR, CDR2 FQNEAQ (reference sequence). The CDR3 runs 15 residues. Deletions cut 2 bases from V and 0 bases from J, with 11 bases between. In DNA, the CDR3 is TGTGCCAGCAGCTTAAGGAGCGGTCCCTCCTACGAGCAGTACTTC. It is translated as CASSLRSGPSYEQYF.

This clonotype was detected many times. The chain has TRBV7-9 and TRBJ2-5; the match to TRBD2 covers 7 bases. The CDR3 has 14 residues. J gave up 6 bases and V 5 bases, and 9 bases lay outside the gene matches. Germline V gene lookup returns CDR1 SEHNR and CDR2 FQNEAQ (reference sequence). The CDR3 is CASSPGGGMKTQYF. DNA for the CDR3: TGTGCCAGCAGCCCGGGCGGGGGAATGAAGACCCAGTACTTC.

In this sample, this clonotype turned up many times. The V and J genes are TRBV5-1 and TRBJ2-1, with 10 bases fitting TRBD1. The CDR3 extends over 16 amino acids. With 5 bases clipped from V and 5 bases from J, the junction kept 10 bases outside the gene matches. Looked up from germline, CDR1 is SGHRS and CDR2 is YFSETQ. The CDR3 nucleotides are TGCGCCAGCAGTTTGTTGGGGACAGGGGCCCACAATGAGCAGTTCTTC. It codes for CASSLLGTGAHNEQFF. The complete variable domain, with remaining parts taken from reference TRBV5-1 and TRBJ2-1, reads KAGVTQTPRYLIKTRGQQVTLSCSPISGHRSVSWYQQTPGQGLQFLFEYFSETQRNKGNFPGRFSGRQFSNSRSEMNVSTLELGDSALYLCASSLLGTGAHNEQFFGPGTRLTVL.

This sequence joins TRBV6-1 and TRBJ1-1; TRBD1 aligns across 8 bases. Germline-derived CDR1 and CDR2 are MNHNS and SASEGT. With V trimmed by 5 bases and J by 6 bases, 11 bases remained unmatched. This CDR3 has 15 residues. The CDR3 protein is CASSSQGAGGAEAFF. The CDR3 DNA sequence: TGTGCCAGCAGTTCTCAGGGGGCCGGGGGCGCTGAAGCTTTCTTT.

The chain combines TRBV20-1 with TRBJ2-1; D may be TRBD2 (6 bases). The CDR3 totals 15 residues. Trimming shortened V by 3 bases and J by 5 bases, and 17 bases separated the two germline ends. Germline V lookup: CDR1 DFQATT, CDR2 SNEGSKA (reference sequence). The CDR3 bases are TGCAGTGCTAGGAGAAGAACGGGAGTTGACAATGAGCAGTTCTTC. It specifies CSARRRTGVDNEQFF.

This clonotype was counted only a few times. The chain recombines TRBV5-1 with TRBJ1-2; no firm D call. V gave up 1 base and J gave up 2 bases, with 12 bases separating them. This CDR3 region has 15 residues. Looked up from germline, CDR1 is SGHRS and CDR2 is YFSETQ. The CDR3 sequence: CASSLFGRLNYGYTF. The DNA of the CDR3 is TGCGCCAGCAGCTTGTTTGGACGCCTCAACTATGGCTACACCTTC.

On this clonotype: A read error is possible here, since a much larger clone lies one base away. The chain links TRBV12-3 or TRBV12-4 to TRBJ1-1; no firm D call. This CDR3 region has 14 residues. The CDR3 spells CANSLKWRVTEAFF. In DNA form, the CDR3 reads TGTGCCAACAGTTTAAAGTGGCGGGTCACTGAAGCTTTCTTT.

A note on this clonotype: This may be a read error: a much more frequent sequence differs by one nucleotide. The rearrangement joins TRBV12-3 or TRBV12-4 to TRBJ2-1; 8 nucleotides agree with TRBD2. The CDR3 loop spans 15 amino acids. The trim removed 2 bases at V and 5 bases at J, leaving 5 bases unmatched. The CDR3 DNA reads as TGTGCCAGCAGTTTATGTCCGGGGGGGAACAATGAGCAGTTCTTC. Its translation is CASSLCPGGNNEQFF.

The chain joins TRBV20-1 to TRBJ2-3, with 10 bases fitting TRBD2. This CDR3 contains 16 residues. J lost 5 bases, V lost 3 bases, and 11 bases had no gene match. Germline assignment: CDR1 DFQATT and CDR2 SNEGSKA (reference sequence). The CDR3: CSASASLAGFEDTQYF. CDR3 coding DNA: TGCAGTGCTAGCGCCTCACTAGCGGGATTTGAAGATACGCAGTATTTT.

This clonotype has a count of ten or more. The rearrangement uses TRBV6-2 or TRBV6-3 and TRBJ2-1, with D tentatively TRBD2 (8 bases). The CDR3 loop spans 17 amino acids. Trimming cost V 2 bases and J 5 bases, with 19 bases left between them. The germline V gene has CDR1 MNHEY and CDR2 SVGEGT. The CDR3: CASSYPTGGGVNNEQFF. The CDR3 bases are TGTGCCAGCAGTTACCCGACGGGAGGGGGCGTCAACAATGAGCAGTTCTTC.

The table lists this clonotype with a few counts. This sequence may be a read error, since a much larger clone differs from it by one base. CDR3: CATSPGTGRTDTQYF. CDR3 DNA sequence: TGTGCCACCAGTCCCGGGACAGGGAGGACAGATACGCAGTATTTT. The chain employs TRBV24-1 and TRBJ2-3; 9 bases agree with TRBD1. The CDR3 runs 15 residues. Trimming took 6 bases from V and 3 from J; bases not matched to a gene: 6. Germline V gene data show CDR1 as KGHDR and CDR2 as SFDVKD.

V and J are TRBV20-1 and TRBJ2-1, with unresolved D. Between the trimmed V and J ends, which lost 3 bases and 5 bases, there was a span of 11 bases. Germline V CDR1 and CDR2: DFQATT, SNEGSKA (reference sequence). This CDR3 is 13 amino acids long. The CDR3 spells CSASSQRNNEQFF. The CDR3 DNA sequence: TGCAGTGCTAGCTCTCAGAGGAACAATGAGCAGTTCTTC.

This clonotype has ten or more counts. The J gene is TRBJ2-7, the V gene TRBV18, with D possibly matching TRBD1 (6 bases). Trimming pared 6 bases from V and 2 bases from J, leaving 17 bases between. The CDR3 consists of 15 residues. The germline CDR1 and CDR2 sequences are KGHSH and LQKENI. CDR3 sequence: CASSLRDTFPYEQYF. As DNA, the CDR3 is TGTGCCAGCTCTCTCCGGGACACCTTTCCCTACGAGCAGTACTTC.

The chain has TRBV7-3 and TRBJ2-1; D may be TRBD1 (5 bases). Trimming took off 1 base at V and 6 bases at J, with 16 bases between the two ends. Looked up from germline, CDR1 is SGHTA and CDR2 is FQGTGA. The CDR3 spans 16 residues. This chain's CDR3 is CASSLIPQGRGNEQFF. As DNA, the CDR3 is TGTGCCAGCAGCTTAATCCCGCAGGGTAGGGGCAATGAGCAGTTCTTC.

A few counts support this clonotype. This chain joins TRBV7-9 and TRBJ2-7, with D tentatively TRBD1 or TRBD2 (5 bases each). The DNA matches TRBJ2-5 better at its end, which makes the J call doubtful. Germline V gene lookup returns CDR1 SEHNR and CDR2 FQNEAQ (reference sequence). The CDR3 contains 16 residues. CDR3 protein: CASSSDKPVGGETQYF. CDR3 in DNA: TGTGCCAGCAGCTCGGACAAACCCGTTGGGGGAGAGACCCAGTACTTC.